Sequencing of this T cell receptor (beta chain) was carried out in a study of beta chain features in type 1 diabetes. Study context: Cell yields, gender and age were comparable in patients and healthy donors. Study outcomes and limitations: Shorter TCRB CDR3s, moderately but significantly so, were found in Type 1 diabetes patients in all four CD4+ subsets.

Researchers reported sorting CD4+ naive, central memory, regulatory and stem cell-like memory cells via CD45RO/CCR7/CD25/CD127/CD95/CD27. This clone showed up just a few times. Its specificity is unknown. The authors reverse transcribed all of the isolated RNA, so sequencing captured expressed TCRB transcripts. Each sample of naive, central memory or regulatory T cells had, on average, around 3.3 million reads. Generated by immunoSEQ multiplex PCR, the TCRdb table keeps only in-frame clones and is missing some. Of about 340,000 clones detected, approximately 13% appear once; the ten largest clones hold 0.013% to 0.015%. This CDR3 contains 12 residues. Germline V gives CDR1 SEHNR, CDR2 FQNEAQ (reference sequence). Trimming cost V 4 bases and J 11 bases; bases outside gene matches: 5.

The V gene is TRBV7-9, the J gene TRBJ1-1, with 9 positions matching TRBD1. The sequenced sample was naive CD4+ T cells from blood. This TCR derives from a woman aged 18-29 years with type 1 diabetes. CDR3 in DNA: TGTGCCAGCAGCTCGTCGACAGGGGGTGCTTTCTTT. Its protein is CASSSSTGGAFF.